This TCR beta chain was obtained from a study of tumor and adjacent non-tumor tissue in lung cancer. Overall study context: The cohort had roughly 11 adenocarcinoma, 2 squamous cell and 1 small cell patients. Aged about 30 to 76 years, patients included 10 men and five or six women with stage I to III disease.

This clonotype has just one count. What it binds is not known. A much more abundant neighbour one base away suggests this may be a read error. No cell sorting was done before RNA was extracted from the tissue. Distant lung tissue was collected more than 3 cm away from the tumor edge. Newly diagnosed lung cancer patients had thoracic surgery in China, August–November 2014, without prior chemotherapy. TCRbeta libraries were built with three rounds of nested PCR, modified from ARM-PCR. TCRdb reprocessed the multiplex PCR reads via MiXCR and lists one record per CDR3 protein. This table holds more than 75,000 distinct CDR3 sequences, 80% found once. Overall study findings and caveats: Significantly higher TCR diversity was found in tumor than normal lung.

The CDR3 extends over 13 amino acids. Germline V gene lookup returns CDR1 SGHVS and CDR2 FQNEAQ. The chain couples TRBV7-8 to TRBJ1-2, with 8 bases fitting TRBD1. Specimen: distant non-tumor lung tissue. This receptor was obtained from a man aged 55 to 70 with small cell lung cancer. CDR3 sequence: CASGLARGRGYTF. Written as DNA, the CDR3 is TGTGCCAGCGGCTTAGCCAGGGGGCGAGGCTACACCTTC.